The 24 T cell receptor beta chains listed next were all sequenced from one sample in a study of shared clonotypes between healthy human individuals. Generated by immunoSEQ multiplex PCR, the TCRdb table keeps only in-frame clones and is missing some. The table includes roughly 1,600,000 clones, around 98.5% detected once. The sample taken for sequencing was naive CD4+ T cells sorted from blood. Indicated subset: CD45RA+ positively selected. Source of these receptors: a young man in good health.

This clone was recorded once. The chain links TRBV7-6 to TRBJ2-5, with D tentatively TRBD2 (7 bases). There are 16 residues in the CDR3. Germline V gives CDR1 SGHVS, CDR2 FNYEAQ. Deletions cut 1 base from V and 4 bases from J, with 16 bases between. The CDR3, as DNA: TGTGCCAGCAGCTTAGGGGGAACAGGGAGGGGAGAGACCCAGTACTTC. As protein: CASSLGGTGRGETQYF.

The rearrangement uses TRBV21-1 and TRBJ2-1. TRBV21-1 is reported as a pseudogene. This CDR3 contains 13 residues. CDR3 amino acids: CASSRSSYNEQFF. DNA for the CDR3: TGTGCCAGCAGTCGAAGCTCCTACAATGAGCAGTTCTTC.

The chain employs TRBV4-3 and TRBJ2-7; D possibly corresponds to TRBD1 (5 bases). This CDR3 comprises 14 residues. The V gene's germline CDR1 is LGHNA and CDR2 YSLEER. Trimming removed 0 bases from V and 6 bases from J, with 12 bases in between. In DNA form, the CDR3 reads TGCGCCAGCAGCCAAGAAGGCAGGGCAGGCGAGCAGTACTTC. It encodes CASSQEGRAGEQYF.

The J gene is TRBJ2-1, the V gene TRBV10-3, with D perhaps matching TRBD1 (6 bases). V dropped 10 bases and J dropped 6 bases, with 22 bases sitting between them. This CDR3 comprises 15 residues. Germline-derived CDR1 and CDR2 are ENHRY and SYGVKD. Here the CDR3 reads CATLSRTGQLNEQFF. The CDR3 DNA reads as TGTGCCACCCTCAGCCGGACCGGACAGCTCAATGAGCAGTTCTTC.

The rearrangement joins TRBV9 to TRBJ2-5; D ambiguous. Trimming pared 4 bases from V and 4 bases from J, leaving 11 bases between. In germline, CDR1 is SGDLS, CDR2 YYNGEE. This CDR3 has 13 residues. CDR3 sequence (DNA): TGTGCCAGCAGCACAAGGCCGCCAGAGACCCAGTACTTC. Translation: CASSTRPPETQYF.

V usage is TRBV9 and J usage is TRBJ2-7; D unclear. This CDR3 contains 17 residues. V was cut by 3 bases and J by 7 bases, with 26 bases left in between. Germline values: CDR1 SGDLS, CDR2 YYNGEE. CDR3 sequence: CASSARPRAEWPGEQYF. The CDR3 nucleotides are TGTGCCAGCAGCGCCCGACCACGGGCGGAATGGCCTGGGGAGCAGTACTTC.

The genes are TRBV5-1 and TRBJ1-2; maybe TRBD1 (5 bases). The CDR3 totals 14 residues. The germline V gene encodes CDR1 SGHRS and CDR2 YFSETQ. The V gene lost 5 bases and the J gene lost 7 bases, with 18 bases spanning the gap. CDR3 residues: CASSIDRMSVGYTF. CDR3 in DNA: TGCGCCAGCAGTATTGACAGAATGTCAGTTGGCTACACCTTC.

The chain links TRBV5-1 to TRBJ2-1; 9 bases are shared with TRBD2. The J segment lost 3 bases and the V segment lost 0 bases, leaving 4 bases of the junction unmatched. CDR3 length: 16 amino acids. Germline V gene sequence: CDR1 SGHRS, CDR2 YFSETQ. This chain's CDR3 is CASSLDAGGHYNEQFF. The CDR3 region has the DNA TGCGCCAGCAGCTTGGATGCGGGAGGGCACTACAATGAGCAGTTCTTC.

The chain recombines TRBV4-1 with TRBJ2-7; TRBD2 agrees at 9 bases. This CDR3 region has 15 residues. V shed 3 bases and J 7 bases; nucleotides not matched to a gene: 10. Germline CDR1 MGHRA, CDR2 YSYEKL. This chain's CDR3 is CASSHLPKREAEQYF. CDR3 DNA sequence: TGCGCCAGCAGCCACCTCCCCAAGCGGGAGGCGGAGCAGTACTTC.

This sequence joins TRBV19 and TRBJ1-5, with 7 positions matching TRBD1. Per germline, CDR1 LNHDA and CDR2 SQIVND (reference sequence). V lost 4 bases and J lost 6; bases outside the gene matches: 6. There are 14 residues in the CDR3. CDR3: CASSTRTGGQPQHF. Here the CDR3 DNA reads TGTGCCAGTAGTACTCGGACAGGCGGTCAGCCCCAGCATTTT.

The CDR3 sequence: CSAMDRVETQYF. The CDR3 DNA is TGCAGCGCCATGGACAGGGTAGAGACCCAGTACTTC. The chain couples TRBV29-1 to TRBJ2-5; 8 bases map to TRBD1. The CDR3 is made up of 12 amino acids. V gave up 7 bases and J gave up 4 bases; unmatched junction bases: 5. Germline V gene sequence: CDR1 SQVTM, CDR2 ANQGSEA.

The rearrangement uses TRBV11-2 and TRBJ2-5, with 14 bases lining up with TRBD2. The V gene's germline CDR1 is SGHAT and CDR2 FQNNGV. V dropped 4 bases and J dropped 2; count of bases not matched to a gene: 6. The CDR3 loop spans 17 amino acids. CDR3: CASSSGTSGSLQETQYF. As DNA, the CDR3 is TGTGCCAGCAGCTCTGGGACTAGCGGGAGCCTTCAAGAGACCCAGTACTTC. Full variable domain (remainder filled in from reference TRBV11-2 and TRBJ2-5): EAGVAQSPRYKIIEKRQSVAFWCNPISGHATLYWYQQILGQGPKLLIQFQNNGVVDDSQLPKDRFSAERLKGVDSTLKIQPAKLEDSAVYLCASSSGTSGSLQETQYFGPGTRLLVL.

The genes are TRBV19 and TRBJ1-5; D may be TRBD1 (6 bases). This CDR3 is built from 14 residues. The V gene's germline CDR1 is LNHDA and CDR2 SQIVND (reference sequence). V was pared by 7 bases and J by 1 base, with 11 bases between. CDR3 coding DNA: TGTGCCAGTAAACAGGGCGCGAGCAATCAGCCCCAGCATTTT. Translation: CASKQGASNQPQHF.

The chain links TRBV5-8 to TRBJ2-1, with 8 bases lining up with TRBD2. V was clipped by 4 bases and J by 1 base; unmatched bases: 4. This CDR3 has 15 amino acids. Per germline, CDR1 SGHTS and CDR2 YDEGEE. The chain's CDR3 is CASSPSGWSYNEQFF. In DNA form, the CDR3 reads TGTGCCAGCAGCCCTAGCGGGTGGTCCTACAATGAGCAGTTCTTC.

This clone showed up just once. The chain combines TRBV11-2 with TRBJ2-1; 7 bases align to TRBD2. The CDR3 is made up of 13 amino acids. Looked up from germline, CDR1 is SGHAT and CDR2 is FQNNGV. After removal of 5 bases from V and 8 bases from J, the junction contained 6 bases not matched to a gene. Written as DNA, the CDR3 is TGTGCCAGCAGCCCCCGACTAGCCTATGAGCAGTTCTTC. Residues: CASSPRLAYEQFF.

The chain combines TRBV7-2 with TRBJ2-7; the match to TRBD2 covers 15 bases. The V segment lost 6 bases and the J segment 4 bases; nucleotides outside the gene matches: 1. The CDR3 runs 14 residues. Germline V gene lookup returns CDR1 SGHTA and CDR2 FQGNSA. The CDR3 loop reads CASRGLAGGYEQYF. In nucleotides, the CDR3 is TGTGCCAGCAGGGGACTAGCGGGAGGATACGAGCAGTACTTC. The full variable domain, in which reference TRBV7-2 and TRBJ2-7 provide the parts outside the CDR3, is GAGVSQSPSNKVTEKGKDVELRCDPISGHTALYWYRQSLGQGLEFLIYFQGNSAPDKSGLPSDRFSAERTGGSVSTLTIQRTQQEDSAVYLCASRGLAGGYEQYFGPGTRLTVT.

Concerning this clone: This CDR3 is also generated by other DNA sequences in the sample. This sequence joins TRBV6-5 and TRBJ2-7; possibly TRBD1 for D (6 bases). V dropped 0 bases and J dropped 1 base, with 10 bases sitting between them. CDR3 length equals 15 residues. Germline loops: CDR1 MNHEY, CDR2 SVGAGI. The CDR3 DNA reads TGTGCCAGCAGTTACTCACTGGACAGTTCCTACGAGCAGTACTTC. Translation gives CASSYSLDSSYEQYF.

The chain employs TRBV5-1 and TRBJ1-5; 7 bases agree with TRBD1. The J segment lost 6 bases and the V segment lost 0 bases, leaving 6 bases of the junction unmatched. CDR1 SGHRS and CDR2 YFSETQ come from the germline V gene. The CDR3 totals 15 residues. Here the CDR3 DNA reads TGCGCCAGCAGCTTGGGGGCAGGGGGGTCTCAGCCCCAGCATTTT. It is translated as CASSLGAGGSQPQHF.

The chain uses TRBV18 and TRBJ2-7; D tentatively fits TRBD1 or TRBD2 (5 bases each). The germline V and J ends were trimmed by 6 bases and 4 bases, with 19 bases remaining between them. Germline CDR1 is KGHSH and CDR2 is LQKENI. This CDR3 contains 15 residues. CDR3 loop: CASSPPGAMAYEQYF. The DNA of the CDR3 is TGTGCCAGCTCGCCCCCCGGGGCCATGGCGTACGAGCAGTACTTC.

The chain is built from TRBV7-2 and TRBJ2-7, with D possibly called TRBD1 or TRBD2 (5 bases each). V was trimmed by 1 base and J by 3 bases, leaving 25 bases between them. CDR3 length: 19 residues. Germline assignment: CDR1 SGHTA and CDR2 FQGNSA. CDR3 amino acids: CASSLGLGDIGTILYEQYF. CDR3 bases: TGTGCCAGCAGCTTAGGACTTGGAGACATCGGGACCATCCTCTACGAGCAGTACTTC.

The chain employs TRBV7-2 and TRBJ1-4, with TRBD1 identical over 10 bases. This CDR3 has 15 residues. CDR1 and CDR2 (germline): SGHTA, FQGNSA. V was pared by 5 bases and J by 8 bases, with 8 bases of the junction left unmatched. CDR3: CASSPRQGAREKLFF. CDR3 DNA: TGTGCCAGCAGCCCCCGACAGGGGGCGCGCGAAAAACTGTTTTTT.

The rearrangement links TRBV7-8 to TRBJ1-4; D is unresolved. The CDR3 covers 14 residues. The V gene's germline CDR1 is SGHVS and CDR2 FQNEAQ. Trimming took 5 bases from V and 8 from J, leaving 15 bases between them. CDR3 sequence reads: CASSPGPVREKLFF. Here the CDR3 DNA reads TGTGCCAGCAGCCCCGGTCCCGTTCGGGAAAAACTGTTTTTT.

V gene TRBV19 combines with J gene TRBJ2-1; a possible D gene is TRBD2 (5 bases). The CDR3 runs to 12 residues. CDR1 LNHDA and CDR2 SQIVND come from the germline V gene (reference sequence). V lost 10 bases, J lost 0 bases, and 7 bases lay in between. CDR3 nucleotide sequence: TGTGCCACGGGGAGCTCCTACAATGAGCAGTTCTTC. Protein: CATGSSYNEQFF.

The chain uses TRBV7-8 and TRBJ1-5; the D gene is possibly TRBD1 (6 bases). Trimming stripped 1 base from V and 0 bases from J, with 13 bases between. CDR1 SGHVS and CDR2 FQNEAQ come from the germline V gene. This CDR3 region has 17 residues. CDR3 sequence: CASSLVDRTASNQPQHF. CDR3 in DNA: TGTGCCAGCAGCTTAGTCGACCGGACAGCTAGCAATCAGCCCCAGCATTTT.